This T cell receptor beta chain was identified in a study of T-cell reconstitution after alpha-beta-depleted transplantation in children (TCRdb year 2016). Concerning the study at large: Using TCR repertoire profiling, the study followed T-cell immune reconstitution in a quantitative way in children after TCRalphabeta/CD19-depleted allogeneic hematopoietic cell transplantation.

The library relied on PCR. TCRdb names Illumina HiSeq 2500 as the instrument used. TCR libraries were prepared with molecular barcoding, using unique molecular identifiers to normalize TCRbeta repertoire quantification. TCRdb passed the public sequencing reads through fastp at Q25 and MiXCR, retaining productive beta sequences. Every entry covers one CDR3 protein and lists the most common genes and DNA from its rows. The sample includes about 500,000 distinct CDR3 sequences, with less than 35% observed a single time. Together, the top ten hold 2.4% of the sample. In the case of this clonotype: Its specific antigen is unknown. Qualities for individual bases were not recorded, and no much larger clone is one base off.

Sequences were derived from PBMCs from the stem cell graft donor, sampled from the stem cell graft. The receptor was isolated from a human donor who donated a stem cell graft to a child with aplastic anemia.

The CDR3 protein sequence reads: CSASSGPRINEQFF. The DNA is as follows: TGCAGTGCTAGTTCTGGGCCTCGAATAAATGAGCAGTTCTTC. The chain uses TRBV20-1 and TRBJ2-1; no D gene can be assigned with confidence. From the germline V gene (reference sequence), CDR1 is DFQATT and CDR2 is SNEGSKA. The junction shows trimming of 3 bases on V and 7 bases on J, plus 16 bases between the germline ends. The CDR3 goes from the cysteine to the phenylalanine over 14 residues. The entry retains the CDR3 DNA only, 42 bases that are in frame from base 1.